This T cell receptor (beta chain) emerged from a study of T cells in Graves' hyperthyroidism and ophthalmopathy. From 10 ml of fresh peripheral blood, PBMCs were isolated. This clonotype was found many times. The source material, RNA transcripts, was used to amplify TCR beta CDR3 regions. RT-PCR in the first round (using the HTBI primer set) targeted the TCR CDR3. TCRdb ran MiXCR on the multiplex PCR reads and lists one entry per CDR3 protein. The sample shows 93,000 or so distinct CDR3 sequences, roughly 47% of them seen only once. This TCR was sampled from a middle-aged man with Graves' hyperthyroidism. The sample consisted of blood.

The CDR3 loop is CASSIMYQETQYF. The CDR3, as DNA: TGTGCCAGTAGTATAATGTACCAAGAGACCCAGTACTTC. The V gene is TRBV19, the J gene TRBJ2-5; D not certain. With 2 bases removed from V and 0 bases from J, the gap between germline ends came to 4 bases. Germline CDR1 reads LNHDA; CDR2 reads SQIVND (reference sequence). The CDR3 sequence is 13 residues long.